This TCR beta chain stems from a study of blood T cell repertoires in COVID-19. Looking at the study overall: Some COVID-19 samples were acute and others convalescent; all came from the United States, Italy and Spain. PBMCs, B-cell-depleted T cells, or T cells provided the cDNA or gDNA that made up the material.

Germline trimming cut 4 bases from V and 3 bases from J; bases unmatched to any gene: 8. This CDR3 is built from 15 residues. Per germline, CDR1 SGHNT and CDR2 YYREEE (reference sequence). Original handling: Amplified reference gene primers provided the basis for estimating nucleated cell counts. TCRdb's copy holds only in-frame clones and misses some; the assay was immunoSEQ multiplex PCR. The V and J calls and clone size are taken from that table; D and trimming were inferred from the DNA. Seen here are some 83,000 clones, 82% observed once, and the top ten hold just over 20%. This TCR was sampled from a human donor in a cohort sampled during active COVID-19. The rearrangement links TRBV5-4 to TRBJ2-7, with TRBD1 matching over 9 bases. Sequencing was done on a sample of peripheral blood. CDR3 amino acids: CASSAGTGNYYEQYF. CDR3 DNA sequence: TGTGCCAGCAGCGCCGGGACAGGGAACTACTACGAGCAGTACTTC.